This T cell receptor (beta chain) was captured by sequencing in a study of OX40 agonist ivuxolimab in advanced cancers. The V gene lost 6 bases and the J gene lost 7 bases, with 25 bases spanning the gap. The CDR3 spans 17 residues. Some clones are missing from TCRdb's copy, which holds only in-frame ones; the method was immunoSEQ multiplex PCR. The sample has about 66,000 clones; roughly 80% are singletons. The receptor comes from an adult with an advanced solid tumor such as melanoma, head and neck, liver or kidney cancer. This chain connects TRBV23-1 to TRBJ2-1, with no clear D. TRBV23-1 is marked as an open reading frame, function uncertain. The source material was CD4+ or CD8+ T cells sorted from blood, sampled in a trial of the OX40 agonist ivuxolimab. The DNA of the CDR3 is TGCGCCAGCAGCCCCGGGCCGGATGGGAAGGGAACGAATGAGCAGTTCTTC. It encodes CASSPGPDGKGTNEQFF.